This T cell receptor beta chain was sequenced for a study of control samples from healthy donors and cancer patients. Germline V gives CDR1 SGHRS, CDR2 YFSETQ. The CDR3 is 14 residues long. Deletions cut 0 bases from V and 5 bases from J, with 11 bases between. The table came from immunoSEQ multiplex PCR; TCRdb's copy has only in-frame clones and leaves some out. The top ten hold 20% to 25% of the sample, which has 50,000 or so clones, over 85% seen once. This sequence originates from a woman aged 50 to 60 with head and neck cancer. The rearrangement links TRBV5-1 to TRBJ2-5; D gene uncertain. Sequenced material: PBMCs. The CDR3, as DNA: TGCGCCAGCAGCTTGGTGGAAGGACGGGAGACCCAGTACTTC. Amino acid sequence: CASSLVEGRETQYF.